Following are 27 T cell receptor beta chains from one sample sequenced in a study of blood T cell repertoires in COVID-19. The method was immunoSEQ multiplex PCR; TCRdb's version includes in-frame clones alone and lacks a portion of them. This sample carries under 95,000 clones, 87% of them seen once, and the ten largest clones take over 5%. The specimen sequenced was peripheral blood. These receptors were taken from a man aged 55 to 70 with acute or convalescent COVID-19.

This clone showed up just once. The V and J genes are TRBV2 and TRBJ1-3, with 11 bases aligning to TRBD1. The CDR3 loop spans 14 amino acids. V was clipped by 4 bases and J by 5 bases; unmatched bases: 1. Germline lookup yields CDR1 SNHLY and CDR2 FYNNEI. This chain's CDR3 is CASSADRGRNTIYF. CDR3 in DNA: TGTGCCAGCAGTGCGGACAGGGGGCGAAACACCATATATTTT. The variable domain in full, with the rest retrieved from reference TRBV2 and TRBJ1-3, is EPEVTQTPSHQVTQMGQEVILRCVPISNHLYFYWYRQILGQKVEFLVSFYNNEISEKSEIFDDQFSVERPDGSNFTLKIRSTKLEDSAMYFCASSADRGRNTIYFGEGSWLTVV.

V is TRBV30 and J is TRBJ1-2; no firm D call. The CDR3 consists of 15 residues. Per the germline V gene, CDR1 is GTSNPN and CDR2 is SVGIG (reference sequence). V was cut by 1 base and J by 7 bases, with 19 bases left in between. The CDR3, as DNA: TGTGCCTGGAGTGACCGGGAATGGGGTTTTGGTGGCTACACCTTC. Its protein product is CAWSDREWGFGGYTF.

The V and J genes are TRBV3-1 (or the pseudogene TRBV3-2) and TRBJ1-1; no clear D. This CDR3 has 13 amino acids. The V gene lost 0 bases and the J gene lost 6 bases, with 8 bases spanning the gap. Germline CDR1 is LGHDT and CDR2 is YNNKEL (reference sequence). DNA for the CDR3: TGTGCCAGCAGCCAAGATGGTAGTGCTGAAGCTTTCTTT. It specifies CASSQDGSAEAFF.

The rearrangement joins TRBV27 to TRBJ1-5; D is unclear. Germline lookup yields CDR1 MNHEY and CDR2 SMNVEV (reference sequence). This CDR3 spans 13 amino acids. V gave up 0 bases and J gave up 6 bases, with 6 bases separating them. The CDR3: CASSLSGAQPQHF. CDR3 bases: TGTGCCAGCAGTTTATCGGGAGCTCAGCCCCAGCATTTT.

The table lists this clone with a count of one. The CDR3 loop reads CASSLERSTYNEQFF. Here the CDR3 DNA reads TGCGCCAGCAGCTTGGAGCGGTCTACCTACAATGAGCAGTTCTTC. The genes are TRBV5-1 and TRBJ2-1, with D perhaps matching TRBD2 (5 bases). The germline gives CDR1 SGHRS, CDR2 YFSETQ. V lost 0 bases and J lost 2, with 9 bases in between. CDR3 length equals 15 residues. The full variable domain, with the rest looked up from reference TRBV5-1 and TRBJ2-1, is KAGVTQTPRYLIKTRGQQVTLSCSPISGHRSVSWYQQTPGQGLQFLFEYFSETQRNKGNFPGRFSGRQFSNSRSEMNVSTLELGDSALYLCASSLERSTYNEQFFGPGTRLTVL.

The CDR3 loop is CAWALQGRTEAFF. CDR3 sequence (DNA): TGTGCCTGGGCCCTACAGGGTCGAACTGAAGCTTTCTTT. The rearrangement uses TRBV30 and TRBJ1-1; a weak D match, TRBD1 (6 bases). Germline values: CDR1 GTSNPN, CDR2 SVGIG (reference sequence). The CDR3 runs 13 residues. The V and J ends lost 5 bases and 5 bases respectively, with 15 bases between them.

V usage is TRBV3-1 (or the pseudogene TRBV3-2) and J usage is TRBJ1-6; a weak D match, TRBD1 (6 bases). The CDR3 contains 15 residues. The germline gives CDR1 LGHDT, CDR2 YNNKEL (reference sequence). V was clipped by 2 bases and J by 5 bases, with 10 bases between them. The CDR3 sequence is CASSQQDRDNSPLHF. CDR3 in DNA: TGTGCCAGCAGCCAACAGGACAGAGATAATTCACCCCTCCACTTT.

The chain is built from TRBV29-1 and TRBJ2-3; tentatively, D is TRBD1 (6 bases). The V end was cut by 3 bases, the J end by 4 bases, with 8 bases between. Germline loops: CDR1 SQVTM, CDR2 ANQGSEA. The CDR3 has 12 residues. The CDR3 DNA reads TGCAGCGTTGACAGGGGAGCAGATACGCAGTATTTT. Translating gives CSVDRGADTQYF.

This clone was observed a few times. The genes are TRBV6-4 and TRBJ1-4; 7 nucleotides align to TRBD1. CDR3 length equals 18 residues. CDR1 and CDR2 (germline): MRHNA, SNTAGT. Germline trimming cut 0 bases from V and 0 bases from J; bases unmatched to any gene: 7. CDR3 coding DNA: TGTGCCAGCAGTGACTCCCAAAGGGGGCGCGCAACTAATGAAAAACTGTTTTTT. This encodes CASSDSQRGRATNEKLFF.

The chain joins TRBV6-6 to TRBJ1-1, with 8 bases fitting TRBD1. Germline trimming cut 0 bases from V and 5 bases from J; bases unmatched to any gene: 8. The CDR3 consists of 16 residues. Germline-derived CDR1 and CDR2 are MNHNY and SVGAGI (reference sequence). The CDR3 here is CASSYSRTGIRTEAFF. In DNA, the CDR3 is TGTGCCAGCAGTTACTCGAGGACAGGGATCAGGACTGAAGCTTTCTTT.

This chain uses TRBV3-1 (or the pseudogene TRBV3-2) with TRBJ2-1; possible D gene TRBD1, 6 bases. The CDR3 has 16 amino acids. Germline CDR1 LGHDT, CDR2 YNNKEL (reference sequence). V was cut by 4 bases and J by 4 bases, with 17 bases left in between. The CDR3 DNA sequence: TGTGCCAGCAGCCCCGACCTTCTAGGGGGTTACAATGAGCAGTTCTTC. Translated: CASSPDLLGGYNEQFF.

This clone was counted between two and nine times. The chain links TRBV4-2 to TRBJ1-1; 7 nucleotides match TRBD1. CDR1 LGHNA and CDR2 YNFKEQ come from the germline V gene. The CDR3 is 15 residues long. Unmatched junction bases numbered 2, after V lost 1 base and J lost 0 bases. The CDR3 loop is CASSQAGTVNTEAFF. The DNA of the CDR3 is TGTGCCAGCAGCCAAGCCGGGACAGTGAACACTGAAGCTTTCTTT.

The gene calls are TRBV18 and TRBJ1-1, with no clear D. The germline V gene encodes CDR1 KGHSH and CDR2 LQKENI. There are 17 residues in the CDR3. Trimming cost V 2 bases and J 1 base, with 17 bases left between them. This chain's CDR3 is CASSPLGGNSRNTEAFF. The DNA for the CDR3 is TGTGCCAGCTCACCATTGGGAGGGAATTCTAGGAACACTGAAGCTTTCTTT.

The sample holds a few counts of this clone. The CDR3 loop is CASSPSLTGTGYTF. In DNA, the CDR3 is TGTGCCAGCAGCCCGTCCCTTACAGGGACTGGCTACACCTTC. The chain joins TRBV13 to TRBJ1-2; D perhaps matches TRBD1 (6 bases). V was clipped by 5 bases and J by 7 bases, with 17 bases between them. CDR1 and CDR2 (germline): PRHDT, FYEKMQ (reference sequence). The CDR3 loop spans 14 amino acids.

This CDR3 is CASNAQGPTEAFF. CDR3 bases: TGTGCCAGCAACGCACAGGGGCCCACTGAAGCTTTCTTT. The chain recombines TRBV6-5 with TRBJ1-1; 7 nucleotides align to TRBD1. The CDR3 has 13 residues. CDR1 is MNHEY, CDR2 SVGAGI, per germline. The J segment lost 4 bases and the V segment lost 7 bases, leaving 6 bases of the junction unmatched.

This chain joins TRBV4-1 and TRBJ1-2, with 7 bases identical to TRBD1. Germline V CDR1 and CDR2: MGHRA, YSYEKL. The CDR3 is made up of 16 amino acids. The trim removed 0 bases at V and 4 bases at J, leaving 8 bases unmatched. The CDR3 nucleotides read TGCGCCAGCAGCCAAGATCCGGCCGGGACAGCCTATGGCTACACCTTC. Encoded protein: CASSQDPAGTAYGYTF.

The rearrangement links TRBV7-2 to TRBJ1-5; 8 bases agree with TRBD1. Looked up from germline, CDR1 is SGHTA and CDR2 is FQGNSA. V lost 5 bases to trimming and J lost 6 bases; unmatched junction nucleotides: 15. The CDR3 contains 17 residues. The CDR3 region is CASSPTGATGEAQPQHF. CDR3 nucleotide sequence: TGTGCCAGCAGCCCTACTGGCGCGACAGGGGAAGCTCAGCCCCAGCATTTT.

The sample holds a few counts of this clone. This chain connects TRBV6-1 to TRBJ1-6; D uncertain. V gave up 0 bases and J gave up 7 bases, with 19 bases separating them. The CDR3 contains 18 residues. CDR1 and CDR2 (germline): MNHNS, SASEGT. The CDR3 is CASSEAITGTLPNSPLHF. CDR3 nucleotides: TGTGCCAGCAGTGAAGCTATCACGGGAACTCTCCCCAATTCACCCCTCCACTTT.

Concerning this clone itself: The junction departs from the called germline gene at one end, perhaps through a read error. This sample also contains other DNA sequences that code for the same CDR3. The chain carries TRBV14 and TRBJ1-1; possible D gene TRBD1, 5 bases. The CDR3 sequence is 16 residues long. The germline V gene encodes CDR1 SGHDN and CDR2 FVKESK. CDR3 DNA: TGTGCCAGTAGCCAAGATATCGGAGGGGAGGGCACTGAAGCTTTCTTT. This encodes CASSQDIGGEGTEAFF.

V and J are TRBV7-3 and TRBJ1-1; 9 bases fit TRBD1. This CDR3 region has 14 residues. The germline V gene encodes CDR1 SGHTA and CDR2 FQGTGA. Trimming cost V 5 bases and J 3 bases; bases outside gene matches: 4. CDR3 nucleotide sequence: TGTGCCAGCAGCAAAGGGACAGGGTACACTGAAGCTTTCTTT. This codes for CASSKGTGYTEAFF. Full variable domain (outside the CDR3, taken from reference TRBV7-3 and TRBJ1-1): GAGVSQTPSNKVTEKGKYVELRCDPISGHTALYWYRQSLGQGPEFLIYFQGTGAADDSGLPNDRFFAVRPEGSVSTLKIQRTERGDSAVYLCASSKGTGYTEAFFGQGTRLTVV.

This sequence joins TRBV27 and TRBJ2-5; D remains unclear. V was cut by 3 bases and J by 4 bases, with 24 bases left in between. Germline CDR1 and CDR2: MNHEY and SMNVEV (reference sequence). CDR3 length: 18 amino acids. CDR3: CASSFSPPGLGYRETQYF. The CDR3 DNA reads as TGTGCCAGCAGTTTCAGCCCCCCCGGCCTAGGATACCGAGAGACCCAGTACTTC.

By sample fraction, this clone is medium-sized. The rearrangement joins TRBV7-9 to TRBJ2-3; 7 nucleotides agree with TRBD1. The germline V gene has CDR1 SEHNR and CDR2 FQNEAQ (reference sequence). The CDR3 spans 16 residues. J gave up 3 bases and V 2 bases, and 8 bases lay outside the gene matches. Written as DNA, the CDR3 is TGTGCCAGCAGCTTAAAAAGGCCAGGGGGTACAGATACGCAGTATTTT. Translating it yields CASSLKRPGGTDTQYF.

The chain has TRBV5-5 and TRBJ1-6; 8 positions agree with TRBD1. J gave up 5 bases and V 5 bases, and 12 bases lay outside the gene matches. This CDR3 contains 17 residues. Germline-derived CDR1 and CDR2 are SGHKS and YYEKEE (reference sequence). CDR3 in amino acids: CASRTNRQGSNNSPLHF. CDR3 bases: TGTGCCAGCAGGACGAACCGACAGGGGTCCAATAATTCACCCCTCCACTTT.

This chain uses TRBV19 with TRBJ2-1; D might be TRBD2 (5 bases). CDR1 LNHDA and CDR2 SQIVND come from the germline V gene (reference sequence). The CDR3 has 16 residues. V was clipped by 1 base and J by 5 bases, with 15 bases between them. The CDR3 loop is CASSIGGSAVNNEQFF. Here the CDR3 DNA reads TGTGCCAGTAGTATAGGCGGGTCGGCAGTAAACAATGAGCAGTTCTTC.

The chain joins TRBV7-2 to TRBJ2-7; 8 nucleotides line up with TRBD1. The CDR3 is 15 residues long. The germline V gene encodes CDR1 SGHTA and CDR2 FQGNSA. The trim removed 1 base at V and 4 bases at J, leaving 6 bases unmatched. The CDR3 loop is CASSLERGQAYEQYF. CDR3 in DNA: TGTGCCAGCAGCTTAGAGAGGGGACAGGCTTACGAGCAGTACTTC.

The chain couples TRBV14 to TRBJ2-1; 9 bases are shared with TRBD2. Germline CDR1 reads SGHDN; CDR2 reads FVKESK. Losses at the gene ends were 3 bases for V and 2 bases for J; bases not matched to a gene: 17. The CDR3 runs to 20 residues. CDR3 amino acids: CASSHLSARGGARTYNEQFF. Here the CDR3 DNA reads TGTGCCAGCAGCCACCTCTCGGCTCGCGGGGGGGCCCGGACCTACAATGAGCAGTTCTTC.

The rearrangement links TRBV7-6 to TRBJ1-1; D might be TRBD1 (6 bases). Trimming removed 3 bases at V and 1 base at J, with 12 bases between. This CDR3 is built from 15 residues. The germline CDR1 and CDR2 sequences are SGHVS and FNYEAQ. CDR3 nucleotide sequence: TGTGCCAGCAGCTTGGGGGCAGGGACGAACACTGAAGCTTTCTTT. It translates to CASSLGAGTNTEAFF.